This paragraph reports one T cell receptor (beta chain). This sample is drawn from a study of control samples from healthy donors and cancer patients. The CDR3 spans 14 residues. Per germline, CDR1 LGHNA and CDR2 YSLEER. Trimming left V 1 base short and J 1 base short, with 7 bases between. The data were produced by immunoSEQ multiplex PCR, yet TCRdb's version contains in-frame clones alone and is incomplete. This table has under 150,000 clones, 85% to 95% appearing once. Sequenced material: PBMCs. This sequence was found in a man aged 45 to 65 with head and neck cancer. The gene calls are TRBV4-3 and TRBJ1-1; D call uncertain. Written as DNA, the CDR3 is TGCGCCAGCAGCCAAGGCGGCGGGAACACTGAAGCTTTCTTT. As protein: CASSQGGGNTEAFF.